This record looks at one T cell receptor beta chain sequence and its context. This CDR3 region has 14 residues. CDR1 is GTSNPN, CDR2 SVGIG, per germline (reference sequence). V gave up 2 bases and J gave up 5 bases, with 10 bases separating them. This specimen belongs to a study of blood T cell repertoires in COVID-19. About the research overall: Sites across the United States, Italy and Spain contributed samples from acute and convalescent COVID-19. T cells, B-cell-depleted T cells, or PBMCs provided the cDNA or gDNA that served as material.

Source study methods: Reference gene primer amplification gave estimated nucleated cell counts. Profiled with immunoSEQ multiplex PCR; TCRdb holds only in-frame clones, not every one. V and J calls plus clone size are reproduced from that table; the DNA served to infer D and trimming. The sample has about 89,000 clones, 75% to 85% seen once; the top ten hold under 25%. The receptor comes from a woman of 80 years or more with acute or convalescent COVID-19. This chain joins TRBV30 and TRBJ1-6; D possibly corresponds to TRBD1 (5 bases). Sequences were obtained from peripheral blood. This chain's CDR3 is CAWSYPGDNSPLHF. The CDR3 DNA follows: TGTGCCTGGAGTTACCCGGGGGATAATTCACCCCTCCACTTT.